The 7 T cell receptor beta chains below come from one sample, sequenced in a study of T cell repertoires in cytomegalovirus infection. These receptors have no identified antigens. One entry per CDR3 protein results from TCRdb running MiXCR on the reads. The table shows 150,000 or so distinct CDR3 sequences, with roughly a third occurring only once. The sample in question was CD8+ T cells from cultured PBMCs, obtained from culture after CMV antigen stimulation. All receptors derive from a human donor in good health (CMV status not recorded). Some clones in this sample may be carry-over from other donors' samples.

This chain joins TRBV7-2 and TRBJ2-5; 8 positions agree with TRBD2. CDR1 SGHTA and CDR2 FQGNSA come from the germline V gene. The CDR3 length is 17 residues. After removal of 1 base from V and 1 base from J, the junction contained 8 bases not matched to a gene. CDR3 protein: CASSLGVGGGFQETQYF. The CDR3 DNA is TGTGCCAGCAGCTTAGGGGTGGGCGGGGGGTTCCAAGAGACCCAGTACTTC.

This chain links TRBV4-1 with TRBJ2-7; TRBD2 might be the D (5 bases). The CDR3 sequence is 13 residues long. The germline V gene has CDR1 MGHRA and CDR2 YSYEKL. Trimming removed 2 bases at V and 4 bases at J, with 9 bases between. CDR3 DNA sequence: TGCGCCAGCAGCCAAACGTCGGGGTACGAGCAGTACTTC. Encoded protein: CASSQTSGYEQYF.

Written as DNA, the CDR3 is TGTGCCAGCCAAAGGACATTTGCCTCCTACAATGAGCAGTTCTTC. It codes for CASQRTFASYNEQFF. The J gene is TRBJ2-1, the V gene TRBV6-2 or TRBV6-3, with D perhaps matching TRBD1 (5 bases). Trimming removed 8 bases from V and 0 bases from J, with 14 bases in between. The CDR3 spans 15 residues. CDR1 and CDR2 from the germline V gene are MNHEY and SVGEGT.

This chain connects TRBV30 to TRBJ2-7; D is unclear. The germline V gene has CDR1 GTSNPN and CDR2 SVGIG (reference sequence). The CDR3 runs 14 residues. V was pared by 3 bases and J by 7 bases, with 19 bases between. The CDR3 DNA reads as TGTGCCTGGAGCCCACCTGTGGGTAGCAGAGAGCAGTACTTC. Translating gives CAWSPPVGSREQYF.

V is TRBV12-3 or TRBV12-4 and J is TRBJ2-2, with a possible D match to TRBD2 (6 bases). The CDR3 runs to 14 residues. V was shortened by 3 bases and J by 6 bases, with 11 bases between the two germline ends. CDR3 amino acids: CASSFAREAGELFF. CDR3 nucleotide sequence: TGTGCCAGCAGTTTTGCCAGGGAGGCCGGGGAGCTGTTTTTT.

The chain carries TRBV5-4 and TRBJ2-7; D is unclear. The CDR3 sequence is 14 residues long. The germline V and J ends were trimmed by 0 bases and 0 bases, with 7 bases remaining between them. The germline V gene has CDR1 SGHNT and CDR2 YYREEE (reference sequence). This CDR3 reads CASSLGPSSYEQYF. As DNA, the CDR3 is TGTGCCAGCAGCTTGGGTCCTAGCTCCTACGAGCAGTACTTC.

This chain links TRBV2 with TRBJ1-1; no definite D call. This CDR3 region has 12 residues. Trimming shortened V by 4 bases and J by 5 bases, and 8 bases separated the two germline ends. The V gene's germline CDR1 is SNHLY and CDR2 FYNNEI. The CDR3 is CASSVPGTEAFF. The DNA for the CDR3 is TGTGCCAGCAGTGTACCGGGGACTGAAGCTTTCTTT.